This T cell receptor beta chain is from a study of cytomegalovirus exposure and HLA in healthy donors. Whole-study findings and limits: Altogether, 150 to 200 TCR beta chains were recorded as cytomegalovirus-associated.

About this clone itself: Its antigen is unknown. Other DNA sequences in this specimen translate into the identical CDR3.

Trimming pared 2 bases from V and 3 bases from J, leaving 8 bases between. The CDR3 consists of 15 residues. Germline CDR1 reads MNHNS; CDR2 reads SASEGT. Amplification used 60 Vbeta primers and 13 Jbeta primers. Only in-frame clones appear in the TCRdb table, and some are missing; sequencing was by immunoSEQ multiplex PCR. The sample includes 60,000 to 90,000 clones, about two thirds of them seen just once. The gene calls are TRBV6-1 and TRBJ1-6, with D uncertain. The receptor was derived from a man in his forties in good health and CMV-seropositive. Sequenced input: PBMCs. This CDR3 is CASSEYSLYNSPLHF. CDR3 in DNA: TGTGCCAGCAGTGAATACAGCCTCTATAATTCACCCCTCCACTTT.